This TCR beta chain is from a study of T-cell memory formation after mild COVID-19. As for the study in general: TCR clusters showed largely donor specificity.

Using its own MiXCR run on the 5' RACE reads, TCRdb lists one record per CDR3 protein. The data show about 180,000 distinct CDR3 sequences, 16% seen once. This clonotype was recorded a few times. No antigen is known for it. Unmatched junction bases numbered 6, after V lost 3 bases and J lost 5 bases. Germline V gene data show CDR1 as DFQATT and CDR2 as SNEGSKA (reference sequence). CDR3 length equals 15 residues. Whole-study results and caveats: Contracting CD8+ clones were enriched in EMRA, CD4+ mainly in CM and EM.

The sample was PBMCs or a T cell subset sorted from them (not recorded which). The clonotype was recovered from an adult woman who had mild COVID-19 (a few samples of this study predate the infection). Cell type and time point are not known. The genes are TRBV20-1 and TRBJ2-1, with 11 nucleotides matching TRBD2. The CDR3 nucleotides read TGCAGTGCTAGGTTGGGACTAGCGGTTAACAATGAGCAGTTCTTC. Residues: CSARLGLAVNNEQFF.